This T cell receptor (beta chain) is from a study of lung T cells in sarcoidosis with Löfgren's syndrome. Study overall: Sarcoidosis features CD4+ T cell accumulation in bronchoalveolar lavage fluid. Study outcomes and limitations: Shared TRAV12-1 and TRBV2 CDR3 motifs were reported across several patients. Paired TRAV12-1/TRBV2 TCRs showed CDR3 homology and preferential pairing. These T cells possibly recognize a putative, unidentified sarcoidosis-associated antigen.

The CDR3 runs to 15 residues. CDR1 and CDR2 from the germline V gene are SNHLY and FYNNEI. V trimming: 5 bases; J trimming: 4 bases; junction bases outside the gene matches: 5. Worth noting for this clonotype: No antigen is known for it.

From the reads, TCRdb called clonotypes with MiXCR, one entry per CDR3 protein. Here the sample spans about 63,000 distinct CDR3 sequences, 21% being singletons. The origin of this receptor is a human donor with sarcoidosis (Löfgren's syndrome or another form), or a control subject (not recorded which). The genes are TRBV2 and TRBJ1-4; 9 bases agree with TRBD1. Input material: CD4+ T cells from PBMCs. CDR3 residues: CASSSGTGNNEKLFF. The DNA for the CDR3 is TGTGCCAGCAGTTCCGGGACAGGGAATAATGAAAAACTGTTTTTT.